The clone carrying this T cell receptor beta chain was found many times. Its antigen is unknown. The entry originates in a study of T cells in Graves' hyperthyroidism and ophthalmopathy. The study, taken as a whole, reports: A 13 V-J model separated ophthalmopathy from stable hyperthyroidism.

Researchers took RNA transcripts and amplified the TCR beta CDR3 regions from them. The HTBI primer set was used in a first-round RT-PCR of the TCR CDR3. TCRdb re-called the multiplex PCR reads with MiXCR, one entry per CDR3 protein. This sample has hundreds of thousands of distinct CDR3 sequences, with over 11% found just once. The sequence came from a woman aged 25 to 45 with Graves' hyperthyroidism. The specimen was blood.

CDR3 coding DNA: TGCAGTGCACCGATCCAGGGGGCTGATTCACCCCTCCACTTT. It is translated as CSAPIQGADSPLHF. This chain uses TRBV20-1 with TRBJ1-6; TRBD1 aligns across 8 bases. After removal of 6 bases from V and 8 bases from J, the junction contained 9 bases not matched to a gene. The CDR3 sequence is 14 residues long. CDR1 and CDR2 (germline): DFQATT, SNEGSKA (reference sequence).